This T cell receptor (beta chain) emerged from a study of technical replicates of blood from a few donors. TCRdb's copy holds only in-frame clones and misses some; the assay was immunoSEQ multiplex PCR. The table includes about 76,000 clones, 91% detected once. J was trimmed by 3 bases and V by 5 bases; bases with no gene match: 15. This CDR3 spans 19 amino acids. CDR1 MNHEY and CDR2 SMNVEV come from the germline V gene (reference sequence). The TCR comes from a human donor in good health. The chain recombines TRBV27 with TRBJ2-2; TRBD2 matches at 10 bases. Sequenced input: T cells isolated from PBMCs. This CDR3 reads CASSPRGSGGLFHTGELFF. CDR3 coding DNA: TGTGCCAGCAGTCCGCGGGGTAGCGGGGGGCTCTTCCACACCGGGGAGCTGTTTTTT.